This passage covers 23 T cell receptor beta chains from one sample sequenced in a study of OX40 agonist ivuxolimab in advanced cancers. The library came from the immunoSEQ multiplex PCR assay. TCRdb holds this immuneACCESS table with in-frame rearrangements only. Some clones are missing; in checked studies, unresolved V genes explain under half, and the rest has no known cause. The sample data list 75,000 to 95,000 clones, and around 84% of these were observed just once. In total, the top ten clones hold just over 2.5% of the sample. The sample here was CD4+ or CD8+ T cells sorted from blood, taken in a trial of the OX40 agonist ivuxolimab. Receptor source: an adult with an advanced solid tumor such as melanoma, head and neck, liver or kidney cancer.

Here the CDR3 reads CASSAGRDTEAFF. For the CDR3, the DNA is TGTGCCAGCAGCGCTGGGAGGGACACTGAAGCTTTCTTT. The chain carries TRBV11-2 and TRBJ1-1; D is unclear. The V end was cut by 5 bases, the J end by 3 bases, with 10 bases between. This CDR3 spans 13 amino acids. In germline, CDR1 is SGHAT, CDR2 FQNNGV.

The rearrangement uses TRBV4-2 and TRBJ1-4; tentative D call: TRBD1 (6 bases). The V gene lost 1 base and the J gene lost 8 bases, with 14 bases spanning the gap. The CDR3 length is 15 residues. Germline loops: CDR1 LGHNA, CDR2 YNFKEQ. The CDR3 coding sequence is TGTGCCAGCAGCCAAGGCGAACAGGGTAGCGAAAAACTGTTTTTT. This codes for CASSQGEQGSEKLFF.

The rearrangement uses TRBV6-5 and TRBJ2-7; a possible D gene is TRBD2 (7 bases). V lost 7 bases, J lost 6 bases, and 19 bases lay in between. The CDR3 runs to 14 residues. The germline V gene encodes CDR1 MNHEY and CDR2 SVGAGI. The CDR3 spells CASIPTGLESEQYF. Written as DNA, the CDR3 is TGTGCCAGCATCCCGACAGGACTAGAGAGCGAGCAGTACTTC.

This clone was recorded once. The chain recombines TRBV28 with TRBJ1-2, with 9 bases matching TRBD1. CDR3 size: 14 residues. Germline values: CDR1 MDHEN, CDR2 SYDVKM. Germline trimming cut 6 bases from V and 4 bases from J; bases unmatched to any gene: 6. As DNA, the CDR3 is TGTGCCAGCAGGTTGACAGGGGGAGCCTATGGCTACACCTTC. Its protein product is CASRLTGGAYGYTF.

The chain joins TRBV4-2 to TRBJ1-5; 7 bases agree with TRBD1. The germline gives CDR1 LGHNA, CDR2 YNFKEQ. With V trimmed by 0 bases and J by 9 bases, 2 bases remained unmatched. The CDR3 is 13 amino acids. CDR3 residues: CASSQEGGRPQHF. CDR3 in DNA: TGTGCCAGCAGCCAAGAAGGGGGCCGGCCCCAGCATTTT.

This sequence joins TRBV5-6 and TRBJ2-7, with D perhaps TRBD2 (5 bases). The CDR3 contains 15 residues. Trimming shortened V by 4 bases and J by 2 bases, and 16 bases separated the two germline ends. Germline loops: CDR1 SGHDT, CDR2 YYEEEE. The CDR3 sequence is CASSGLAGVPYEQYF. The CDR3 region has the DNA TGTGCCAGCAGCGGGCTAGCTGGCGTACCCTACGAGCAGTACTTC. Looking up the rest from reference TRBV5-6 and TRBJ2-7 gives the full variable domain: DAGVTQSPTHLIKTRGQQVTLRCSPKSGHDTVSWYQQALGQGPQFIFQYYEEEERQRGNFPDRFSGHQFPNYSSELNVNALLLGDSALYLCASSGLAGVPYEQYFGPGTRLTVT.

The chain links TRBV18 to TRBJ2-5; D is possibly TRBD1 (6 bases). Germline-derived CDR1 and CDR2 are KGHSH and LQKENI. The CDR3 covers 15 residues. Between the trimmed V and J ends, which lost 3 bases and 5 bases, there was a span of 16 bases. CDR3 in amino acids: CASSPPLGAQETQYF. The CDR3, as DNA: TGTGCCAGCTCACCCCCCCTGGGGGCCCAGGAGACCCAGTACTTC.

The V and J genes are TRBV10-2 and TRBJ2-5; D possibly corresponds to TRBD2 (6 bases). Germline V CDR1 and CDR2: WSHSY, SAAADI. This CDR3 has 13 residues. V lost 7 bases and J 4 bases, leaving 13 bases between the germline ends. CDR3 nucleotides: TGCGCCAGCACAAGAGGCGGGGCAGAGACCCAGTACTTC. This codes for CASTRGGAETQYF.

The V gene is TRBV28, the J gene TRBJ1-2; D unclear. V dropped 2 bases and J dropped 2 bases, with 6 bases sitting between them. Per germline, CDR1 MDHEN and CDR2 SYDVKM. The CDR3 runs 13 residues. The CDR3 sequence is CASSLGTNYGYTF. The CDR3 coding sequence is TGTGCCAGCAGTTTAGGCACAAACTATGGCTACACCTTC.

Written as DNA, the CDR3 is TGTGCCAGCAGTGAGGACGGTTCGGCCTATAATTCACCCCTCCACTTT. This encodes CASSEDGSAYNSPLHF. The chain joins TRBV6-1 to TRBJ1-6; D remains ambiguous. CDR3 length: 16 residues. The germline CDR1 and CDR2 sequences are MNHNS and SASEGT. V was pared by 3 bases and J by 2 bases, with 11 bases between.

This chain links TRBV29-1 with TRBJ1-5; no definite D call. Germline CDR1 and CDR2: SQVTM and ANQGSEA. The length of the CDR3 is 13 residues. The V end lost 3 bases, the J end lost 1 base, and 7 bases lay between the germline ends. CDR3 loop: CSVDTGSNQPQHF. The CDR3 bases are TGCAGCGTTGATACGGGGAGCAATCAGCCCCAGCATTTT.

This clone has just one count. The rearrangement uses TRBV9 and TRBJ1-5, with unresolved D. This CDR3 spans 15 amino acids. V was clipped by 0 bases and J by 0 bases, with 7 bases between them. Per the germline V gene, CDR1 is SGDLS and CDR2 is YYNGEE. CDR3 DNA sequence: TGTGCCAGCAGCGTAGGTCTGGATAGCAATCAGCCCCAGCATTTT. It is translated as CASSVGLDSNQPQHF.

The chain has TRBV7-8 and TRBJ2-2; 7 bases map to TRBD2. The V segment lost 3 bases and the J segment 6 bases; nucleotides outside the gene matches: 4. The CDR3 extends over 14 amino acids. Germline V gives CDR1 SGHVS, CDR2 FQNEAQ. The CDR3 spells CASSFGGVAGELFF. CDR3 in DNA: TGTGCCAGCAGCTTTGGGGGGGTGGCCGGGGAGCTGTTTTTT. Variable domain in full (rest from reference TRBV7-8 and TRBJ2-2): GAGVSQSPRYKVAKRGQDVALRCDPISGHVSLFWYQQALGQGPEFLTYFQNEAQLDKSGLPSDRFFAERPEGSVSTLKIQRTQQEDSAVYLCASSFGGVAGELFFGEGSRLTVL.

The chain couples TRBV7-2 to TRBJ1-6; D is perhaps TRBD1 (5 bases). The CDR3 consists of 14 residues. CDR1 and CDR2 (germline): SGHTA, FQGNSA. V was cut by 3 bases and J by 5 bases, with 8 bases left in between. For the CDR3, the DNA is TGTGCCAGCAGCTTTTTGACAGATAATTCACCCCTCCACTTT. Residues: CASSFLTDNSPLHF.

The gene calls are TRBV11-3 and TRBJ2-2; no firm D call. V was cut by 5 bases and J by 0 bases, with 1 base left in between. CDR1 is SGHNT and CDR2 is YENEEA in the germline V gene. CDR3 size: 12 residues. CDR3 sequence: CASSPNTGELFF. The CDR3 DNA reads as TGTGCCAGCAGCCCGAACACCGGGGAGCTGTTTTTT.

The chain combines TRBV6-1 with TRBJ2-2, with D possibly being TRBD1 or TRBD2 (5 bases each). The germline V gene has CDR1 MNHNS and CDR2 SASEGT. V was cut by 6 bases and J by 6 bases, with 14 bases left in between. The CDR3 length is 14 residues. CDR3 nucleotides: TGTGCCAGCAGCAGGGACGGTCTTCCCGGGGAGCTGTTTTTT. Its protein product is CASSRDGLPGELFF.

This chain joins TRBV28 and TRBJ2-7, with 7 bases aligning to TRBD2. This CDR3 is 14 amino acids long. V trimming: 10 bases; J trimming: 7 bases; junction bases outside the gene matches: 16. The germline gives CDR1 MDHEN, CDR2 SYDVKM. The CDR3 DNA follows: TGTGCCACGGGGCGGGGGACCTCCGAAAGGGAGCAGTACGTC. Encoded protein: CATGRGTSEREQYV.

The rearrangement links TRBV19 to TRBJ2-1; 9 bases are shared with TRBD1. V dropped 3 bases and J dropped 8; count of bases not matched to a gene: 11. Germline V gene sequence: CDR1 LNHDA, CDR2 SQIVND (reference sequence). This CDR3 spans 16 amino acids. The DNA of the CDR3 is TGTGCCAGTAGTATCACCGGGACAGGGATGATATATGAGCAGTTCTTC. Its translation: CASSITGTGMIYEQFF.

The V call is TRBV28, the J call TRBJ1-2, with a tentative D call TRBD1 (6 bases). This CDR3 spans 15 amino acids. Germline CDR1 MDHEN, CDR2 SYDVKM. Trimming removed 2 bases at V and 2 bases at J, with 12 bases between. The chain's CDR3 is CASSLPGRGNYGYTF. CDR3 in DNA: TGTGCCAGCAGTTTACCCGGGAGGGGGAACTATGGCTACACCTTC.

This clone was observed a handful of times. This rearrangement joins TRBV19 to TRBJ1-5; 7 bases are shared with TRBD1. CDR1 is LNHDA, CDR2 SQIVND, per germline (reference sequence). CDR3 length equals 13 residues. With 3 bases clipped from V and 7 bases from J, the junction kept 3 bases outside the gene matches. The CDR3 nucleotides are TGTGCCAGTAGTATTACAGGGGCCCAGCCCCAGCATTTT. This gives the protein CASSITGAQPQHF.

The chain is built from TRBV5-1 and TRBJ1-5; D ambiguous. CDR3 size: 14 residues. V lost 4 bases, J lost 1 base, and 9 bases lay in between. Germline-derived CDR1 and CDR2 are SGHRS and YFSETQ. The CDR3: CASSVGGSNQPQHF. DNA of the CDR3: TGCGCCAGCAGCGTAGGTGGCAGCAATCAGCCCCAGCATTTT.

The rearrangement links TRBV5-5 to TRBJ2-7; 7 positions agree with TRBD1. Germline CDR1 SGHKS, CDR2 YYEKEE (reference sequence). The CDR3 is 16 residues long. Trimming cost V 4 bases and J 3 bases; bases outside gene matches: 13. CDR3 amino acids: CASSLRQGLSYYEQYF. CDR3 sequence (DNA): TGTGCCAGCAGCCTCCGACAGGGTCTTTCATACTACGAGCAGTACTTC.

The J gene is TRBJ1-3, the V gene TRBV5-4; 10 positions match TRBD1. The CDR3 length is 16 residues. V gave up 3 bases and J gave up 4 bases; unmatched junction bases: 7. The germline CDR1 and CDR2 sequences are SGHNT and YYREEE (reference sequence). The CDR3 loop reads CASSWGQGNAGNTIYF. The DNA for the CDR3 is TGTGCCAGCAGCTGGGGACAGGGGAACGCCGGAAACACCATATATTTT. The variable domain in full, completed from reference TRBV5-4 and TRBJ1-3, reads ETGVTQSPTHLIKTRGQQVTLRCSSQSGHNTVSWYQQALGQGPQFIFQYYREEENGRGNFPPRFSGLQFPNYSSELNVNALELDDSALYLCASSWGQGNAGNTIYFGEGSWLTVV.